This TCR beta chain appears in the sequencing data of a study of blood T cell repertoires in COVID-19. Turning to the study itself: From the United States, Italy and Spain came samples of acute and convalescent COVID-19. PBMCs, B-cell-depleted T cells, or T cells were the source of the cDNA or gDNA that made up the material.

The CDR3 totals 15 residues. The V end was cut by 0 bases, the J end by 4 bases, with 10 bases between. Germline values: CDR1 SGDLS, CDR2 YYNGEE. In the authors' methods: From reference gene primer amplification, estimates of nucleated cell counts were derived. Data came from immunoSEQ multiplex PCR; TCRdb stores just in-frame clones and leaves some out. The V and J calls and clone size were taken over from that table, and D and trimming were inferred from the DNA. The sample lists some 310,000 clones; about nine tenths were seen once. This clone was detected only a few times. The receptor was isolated from a man in his fifties or sixties with active or convalescent COVID-19. The sequenced material came from peripheral blood. V and J are TRBV9 and TRBJ1-4; D remains ambiguous. CDR3 sequence reads: CASSVDEGVNEKLFF. The CDR3, as DNA: TGTGCCAGCAGCGTAGACGAGGGAGTTAATGAAAAACTGTTTTTT.